The clone carrying this TCR beta chain occurred a few times. Its antigen is as yet unknown. This specimen belongs to a study of T cells in Graves' hyperthyroidism and ophthalmopathy. Study summary: Peripheral blood was secured at the point of initial diagnosis, before any treatment. Whole-study findings and limits: Prediction of ophthalmopathy progression came a median 6.5 months pre-onset. Most thyroid clonotypes with frequency above 0.001 were detected in blood.

Ophthalmopathy patients had Clinical Activity Score at least 3, NOSPECS grade at least 4, duration under 3 months. CDR1 and CDR2 (germline): SEHNR, FQNEAQ (reference sequence). V shed 1 base, J shed 3 bases, and the junction held 5 bases outside the gene matches. This CDR3 comprises 15 residues. Authors of the study amplified TCR beta CDR3 regions from RNA transcripts. HTBI primers were the set used in a first-round RT-PCR of the TCR CDR3. TCRdb re-called the multiplex PCR reads through MiXCR, storing one row per CDR3 protein. The sample gives around 620,000 distinct CDR3 sequences, 13% to 15% of which show up once; roughly 7.1% is in the top ten.

This rearrangement joins TRBV7-9 to TRBJ1-1; 7 bases match TRBD1. The receptor was isolated from a woman younger than 35 with Graves' ophthalmopathy. Sequencing was carried out using blood. The CDR3 loop reads CASSLEPGQYTEAFF. Here the CDR3 DNA reads TGTGCCAGCAGCTTAGAACCGGGACAGTACACTGAAGCTTTCTTT.